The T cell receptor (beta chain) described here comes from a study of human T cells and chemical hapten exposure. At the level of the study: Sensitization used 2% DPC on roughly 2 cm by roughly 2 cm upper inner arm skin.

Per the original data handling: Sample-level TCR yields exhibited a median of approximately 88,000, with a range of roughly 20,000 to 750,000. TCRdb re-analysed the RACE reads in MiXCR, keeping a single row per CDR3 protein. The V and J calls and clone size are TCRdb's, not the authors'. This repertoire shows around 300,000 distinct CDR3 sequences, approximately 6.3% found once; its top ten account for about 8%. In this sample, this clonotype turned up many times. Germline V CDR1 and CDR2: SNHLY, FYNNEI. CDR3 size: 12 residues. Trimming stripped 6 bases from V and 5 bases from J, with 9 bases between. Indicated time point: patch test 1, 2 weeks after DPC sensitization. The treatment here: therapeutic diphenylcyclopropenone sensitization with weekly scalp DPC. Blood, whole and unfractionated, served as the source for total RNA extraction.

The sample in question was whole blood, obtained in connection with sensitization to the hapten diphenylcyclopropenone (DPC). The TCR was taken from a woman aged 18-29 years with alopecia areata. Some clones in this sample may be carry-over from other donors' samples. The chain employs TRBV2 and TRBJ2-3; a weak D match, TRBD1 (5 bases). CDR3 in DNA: TGTGCCAGCAGCCCCACAGGAGATACGCAGTATTTT. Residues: CASSPTGDTQYF.